Listed here is a single TCR beta chain. Other nucleotide sequences from this sample produce the same CDR3. Negatively enriched CD4+ T cells were divided by CD45RA into naive and memory. An assay was performed, and its level was deep. The method was immunoSEQ multiplex PCR; TCRdb's version includes in-frame clones alone and lacks a portion of them. Of under 2,500,000 clones in the sample, approximately 94% were seen once. The sample belongs to a study of shared clonotypes between healthy human individuals. This CDR3 is 14 amino acids long. The V gene's germline CDR1 is KGHSH and CDR2 LQKENI. Trimming removed 3 bases from V and 4 bases from J; junction bases left unmatched: 3.

The receptor comes from a young man in good health. This chain connects TRBV18 to TRBJ1-5; 7 bases match TRBD1. Input material: naive CD4+ T cells sorted from blood. The subset here: CD45RA+ positively selected. The CDR3 is CASSPGQPNQPQHF. As DNA, the CDR3 is TGTGCCAGCTCACCGGGACAGCCTAATCAGCCCCAGCATTTT.